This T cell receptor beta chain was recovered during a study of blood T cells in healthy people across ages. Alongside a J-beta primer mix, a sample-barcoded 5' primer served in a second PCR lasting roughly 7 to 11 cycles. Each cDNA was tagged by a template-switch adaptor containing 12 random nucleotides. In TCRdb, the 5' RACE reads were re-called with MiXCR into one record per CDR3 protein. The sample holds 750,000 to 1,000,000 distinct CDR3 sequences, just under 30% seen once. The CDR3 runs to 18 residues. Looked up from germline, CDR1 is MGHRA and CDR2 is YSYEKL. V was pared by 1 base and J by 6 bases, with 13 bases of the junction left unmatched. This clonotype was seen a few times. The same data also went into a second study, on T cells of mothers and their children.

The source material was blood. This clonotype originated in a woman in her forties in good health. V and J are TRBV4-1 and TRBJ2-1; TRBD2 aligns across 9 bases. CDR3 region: CASSQVGVGGGASNEQFF. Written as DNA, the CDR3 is TGCGCCAGCAGCCAAGTAGGCGTGGGCGGGGGGGCGTCCAATGAGCAGTTCTTC.